These T cell receptor beta chains were read from a single sample in a study of cytomegalovirus exposure and HLA in healthy donors. Clones were sequenced by immunoSEQ multiplex PCR, and TCRdb holds only the in-frame ones, with some missing. Recorded for this sample: some 160,000 clones. Sequenced sample: PBMCs. The receptor set was obtained from a young man in good health and CMV-seronegative. The conserved cysteine and the conserved F or W are not part of the CDR3 here.

TRBV5-1,ASSLFSAGNTIY
TRBV5-6,ASSLKGRGDYGYT
TRBV29-1,SVEGGQGPTQY
TRBV7-9,ASSQRVSDTQY
TRBV27,ASRRQGDPYEQY
TRBV5-1,ASSPPGTGGHEQY
TRBV12-5,ASGFTGGYEQY
TRBV11-2,ASSTYRRQGANEQF
TRBV11-2,ASSLGGWYSTDTQY
TRBV27,ASSFGTGSNQPQH
TRBV28,ASTQETVNGYT
TRBV28,ASSLLQGAGEQY
TRBV10-2,ASSLTTTGTNTEAF
TRBV27,ASSPTSGSGNNEQF
TRBV27,ASSLNGLAEEYNEQF
TRBV7-9,ASRRRGRGLYNEQF
TRBV29-1,SAEQGYGYT
TRBV19,ASSTDRLATEAF
TRBV19,ASSISGQPGSTYEQY
TRBV19,ASNNRNSNQPQH
TRBV15,ATSAGVDYEQY
TRBV6-6,ASSYPGNQPQH
TRBV19,ASSKTSGSNQETQY
TRBV4-2,ASSQDPSNTIY
TRBV27,ASSLWAGGNTEAF
TRBV4-1,ASSQDEHSTDTQY
TRBV27,ASSFGQGNQPQH
TRBV28,ASSTTGVSTNEKLF
TRBV5-1,ASSLMTVRTGELF
TRBV7-6,ASSLFGQRKGYEQY
TRBV18,ASSPSPAGGIDTQY
TRBV7-2,ASSISSGGLPQF
TRBV28,ASSLWGQGQF
TRBV5-1,ASSLEQGYGYT
TRBV27,ASSLSHRGESPLH
TRBV6-5,ASSYANGYYGYT
TRBV28,ASTAGGRETQY
TRBV5-1,ASSLGGGFDYEQY
TRBV7-3,ASSLSLAADTQY
TRBV5-4,ASSPFAGGIVETQY
TRBV28,ASRGLAGGPYEQY
TRBV15,ATSRDRGLEKLF
TRBV4-1,ASSRIQAGVSTGELF
TRBV28,ASSPRAASGSYEQY
TRBV7-3,ASSLGGEWHEQY
TRBV4-3,ASSQALKRDNYRLSYEQY
TRBV7-9,ASSSGTRNEKLF
TRBV2,ASSDSRGRAPGANVLT
TRBV5-1,ASSSQEYEQY
TRBV9,ASSVGPSGSEETQY
TRBV30,AWMPGALEAF
TRBV14,ASSQDRGSEQY
TRBV10-3,AISSRESVNQPQH
TRBV25-1,ASSEYRGQSEKLF
TRBV5-4,ASSLWQGINYGYT
TRBV16,ASSQSRSGRTYTQY
TRBV29-1,SVEAPQGSYEQY
TRBV11-2,ASRVNRGQQY
TRBV10-3,AISQGPSNEQY